Shown below are 28 T cell receptor beta chains from a single sample sequenced in a study of CD8 T cells in Susac syndrome. After extraction with the RNeasy kit, roughly 0.45 to 1 ug of the RNA was reverse transcribed using random hexamers. TCRdb passed the immunoSEQ multiplex PCR reads through MiXCR, listing each CDR3 protein once. The sample includes around 160,000 distinct CDR3 sequences, 90% to 95% seen only once; the top ten take around 0.14%. The sequenced sample was CD4+ T cells from PBMCs. The receptors derive from a human donor in good health.

This clonotype has a handful of counts. The chain carries TRBV12-3 or TRBV12-4 and TRBJ2-5, with 12 bases aligning to TRBD2. The CDR3 length is 14 residues. V gave up 6 bases and J gave up 5 bases; unmatched junction bases: 4. The CDR3 region has the DNA TGTGCCAGCAGGCTAGCGGGGGGGCCTGAGACCCAGTACTTC. Encoded protein: CASRLAGGPETQYF.

The rearrangement links TRBV20-1 to TRBJ1-5; a possible D gene is TRBD1 (5 bases). CDR3 size: 14 residues. Trimming took off 3 bases at V and 2 bases at J, with 11 bases between the two ends. CDR1 and CDR2 from the germline V gene are DFQATT and SNEGSKA (reference sequence). The CDR3 DNA reads TGCAGTGCTAGGGACTTGGGGGGCAATCAGCCCCAGCATTTT. Encoded protein: CSARDLGGNQPQHF.

V usage is TRBV6-6 and J usage is TRBJ1-5; 8 bases match TRBD1. The V and J ends lost 6 bases and 2 bases, in that order; junction bases with no gene match: 3. CDR1 MNHNY and CDR2 SVGAGI come from the germline V gene (reference sequence). The CDR3 loop spans 14 amino acids. CDR3 sequence reads: CASRTGEGNQPQHF. In DNA form, the CDR3 reads TGTGCCAGCAGGACAGGGGAAGGCAATCAGCCCCAGCATTTT.

This clonotype was seen only once. V is TRBV12-3 or TRBV12-4 and J is TRBJ1-1; 11 nucleotides line up with TRBD1. The CDR3 is made up of 15 amino acids. The ends lost 0 bases at V and 4 bases at J; junction bases unmatched: 1. The CDR3 coding sequence is TGTGCCAGCAGTTTAGCCGGGACAGGGGGCACTGAAGCTTTCTTT. It specifies CASSLAGTGGTEAFF.

The rearrangement links TRBV28 to TRBJ2-1; D ambiguous. CDR3 length: 12 residues. Germline CDR1 is MDHEN and CDR2 is SYDVKM. Between the trimmed V and J ends, which lost 4 bases and 10 bases, there was a span of 11 bases. This chain's CDR3 is CASSSTRAEQFF. In DNA, the CDR3 is TGTGCCAGCAGTTCAACCCGGGCCGAGCAGTTCTTC. The variable domain in full, completed from reference TRBV28 and TRBJ2-1, reads DVKVTQSSRYLVKRTGEKVFLECVQDMDHENMFWYRQDPGLGLRLIYFSYDVKMKEKGDIPEGYSVSREKKERFSLILESASTNQTSMYLCASSSTRAEQFFGPGTRLTVL.

The chain couples TRBV7-6 to TRBJ2-7, with D perhaps matching TRBD2 (6 bases). Germline assignment: CDR1 SGHVS and CDR2 FNYEAQ. The CDR3 is 13 amino acids. V lost 4 bases and J lost 6, with 13 bases in between. The CDR3 loop reads CASSWTTVAEQYF. The CDR3 region has the DNA TGTGCCAGCAGCTGGACTACTGTGGCCGAGCAGTACTTC.

The CDR3 region has the DNA TGTGCCAGCATGAGTGGCGGCTATGGCTACACCTTC. It encodes CASMSGGYGYTF. This rearrangement joins TRBV25-1 to TRBJ1-2; no definite D call. The CDR3 sequence is 12 residues long. Trimming removed 7 bases at V and 4 bases at J, with 10 bases between. Per the germline V gene, CDR1 is MGHDK and CDR2 is SYGVNS.

The CDR3 is CASSYRDVSYEQYF. For the CDR3, the DNA is TGTGCCAGCAGTTACCGGGATGTCTCCTACGAGCAGTACTTC. V is TRBV2 and J is TRBJ2-7; perhaps TRBD2 as D (5 bases). The CDR3 has 14 residues. CDR1 and CDR2 from the germline V gene are SNHLY and FYNNEI. V lost 5 bases to trimming and J lost 0 bases, with 11 bases between them.

V and J are TRBV29-1 and TRBJ2-1; 8 bases are shared with TRBD1. The CDR3 runs to 15 residues. Germline V gene lookup returns CDR1 SQVTM and CDR2 ANQGSEA. J was trimmed by 8 bases and V by 6 bases; bases with no gene match: 15. CDR3 region: CSVSIRGRGQDEQFF. CDR3 nucleotides: TGCAGCGTCTCAATTCGGGGCAGGGGGCAGGATGAGCAGTTCTTC.

V and J are TRBV3-1 and TRBJ1-2, with TRBD1 identical over 9 bases. From germline, CDR1 is LGHDT and CDR2 YNNKEL (reference sequence). V trimming: 0 bases; J trimming: 2 bases; junction bases outside the gene matches: 4. CDR3 length: 16 residues. The CDR3 loop is CASSQDFGQGNYGYTF. The CDR3 DNA sequence: TGTGCCAGCAGCCAAGATTTCGGACAGGGGAACTATGGCTACACCTTC.

This sequence joins TRBV7-2 and TRBJ2-7; weak D call: TRBD1 (6 bases). V was pared by 4 bases and J by 2 bases, with 12 bases between. This CDR3 spans 14 amino acids. Per the germline V gene, CDR1 is SGHTA and CDR2 is FQGNSA. The CDR3 reads CASSYQTGPYEQYF. The CDR3 DNA is TGTGCCAGCAGCTACCAGACAGGTCCCTACGAGCAGTACTTC.

V usage is TRBV12-3 or TRBV12-4 and J usage is TRBJ2-1; no clear D gene. V gave up 6 bases and J gave up 6 bases, with 9 bases separating them. There are 12 residues in the CDR3. CDR3 DNA sequence: TGTGCCAGCAGGTTGGCAGGCAATGAGCAGTTCTTC. This translates into CASRLAGNEQFF.

V gene TRBV5-1 combines with J gene TRBJ2-5; D is possibly TRBD1 or TRBD2 (5 bases each). The CDR3 has 15 residues. Trimming left V 4 bases short and J 5 bases short, with 18 bases between. The germline gives CDR1 SGHRS, CDR2 YFSETQ. CDR3: CASSPGSGIGETQYF. The CDR3 DNA is TGCGCCAGCAGCCCAGGGAGTGGTATAGGGGAGACCCAGTACTTC.

The chain combines TRBV20-1 with TRBJ1-5; D ambiguous. CDR1 is DFQATT, CDR2 SNEGSKA, per germline (reference sequence). This CDR3 region has 13 residues. V gave up 1 base and J gave up 0 bases, with 4 bases separating them. CDR3 nucleotide sequence: TGCAGTGCTAGAGGAGATAGCAATCAGCCCCAGCATTTT. Its protein is CSARGDSNQPQHF.

This chain connects TRBV7-2 to TRBJ2-7; D gene uncertain. The length of the CDR3 is 15 residues. Per the germline V gene, CDR1 is SGHTA and CDR2 is FQGNSA. Trimming took 1 base from V and 8 from J, leaving 18 bases between them. The CDR3 spells CASSLELLVPSKQYF. CDR3 DNA sequence: TGTGCCAGCAGCTTAGAGCTATTGGTACCCTCAAAGCAGTACTTC.

The V and J genes are TRBV7-6 and TRBJ1-6; 9 nucleotides line up with TRBD1. The germline CDR1 and CDR2 sequences are SGHVS and FNYEAQ. This CDR3 spans 13 amino acids. Unmatched junction bases numbered 2, after V lost 6 bases and J lost 8 bases. The CDR3 DNA reads TGTGCCAGCAGAGGACAGGGGTATTCACCCCTCCACTTT. It translates to CASRGQGYSPLHF.

J is TRBJ1-1 and V is TRBV3-1; TRBD1 might be the D (6 bases). The germline gives CDR1 LGHDT, CDR2 YNNKEL (reference sequence). Trimming shortened V by 4 bases and J by 1 base, and 10 bases separated the two germline ends. The CDR3 has 14 amino acids. CDR3 residues: CASSRDIRNTEAFF. CDR3 nucleotide sequence: TGTGCCAGCAGCCGGGACATCCGGAACACTGAAGCTTTCTTT.

The genes are TRBV7-9 and TRBJ2-5; no reliable D call. The CDR3 extends over 12 amino acids. Per the germline V gene, CDR1 is SEHNR and CDR2 is FQNEAQ (reference sequence). V was cut by 4 bases and J by 0 bases, with 3 bases left in between. CDR3 residues: CASSWYQETQYF. The DNA of the CDR3 is TGTGCCAGCAGCTGGTACCAAGAGACCCAGTACTTC.

In its sample, this clonotype was seen once. The CDR3 coding sequence is TGTGCCAGCAGGGACCGGGCCCACGGGGGCACAGATACGCAGTATTTT. Translated: CASRDRAHGGTDTQYF. The genes are TRBV7-9 and TRBJ2-3, with D maybe TRBD2 (5 bases). V dropped 6 bases and J dropped 1 base, with 17 bases sitting between them. This CDR3 is built from 16 residues. Per the germline V gene, CDR1 is SEHNR and CDR2 is FQNEAQ (reference sequence).

The V and J genes are TRBV15 and TRBJ2-7; D might be TRBD2 (5 bases). The V end lost 2 bases, the J end lost 7 bases, and 9 bases lay between the germline ends. The length of the CDR3 is 12 residues. CDR1 and CDR2 (germline): LNHNV, YYDKDF (reference sequence). The CDR3: CATSRLTGEQYF. In DNA, the CDR3 is TGTGCCACCAGCAGACTTACGGGGGAGCAGTACTTC.

This clonotype was observed a single time. This sequence joins TRBV15 and TRBJ1-3, with 7 bases matching TRBD1. Germline CDR1 and CDR2: LNHNV and YYDKDF (reference sequence). The CDR3 extends over 16 amino acids. V lost 0 bases to trimming and J lost 3 bases; unmatched junction nucleotides: 5. The CDR3 loop reads CATSRDQGTVGNTIYF. As DNA, the CDR3 is TGTGCCACCAGCAGAGATCAAGGGACAGTTGGAAACACCATATATTTT.

This sequence joins TRBV20-1 and TRBJ1-3; perhaps TRBD1 as D (5 bases). Germline CDR1 DFQATT, CDR2 SNEGSKA (reference sequence). The CDR3 spans 13 residues. Trimming cost V 6 bases and J 0 bases, with 9 bases left between them. For the CDR3, the DNA is TGCAGTGCGGCGAGGGGCTCTGGAAACACCATATATTTT. This translates into CSAARGSGNTIYF.

This chain connects TRBV20-1 to TRBJ2-5, with 7 bases lining up with TRBD2. Unmatched junction bases numbered 7, after V lost 3 bases and J lost 0 bases. Germline values: CDR1 DFQATT, CDR2 SNEGSKA (reference sequence). CDR3 length equals 15 residues. The CDR3 is CSASSRGGDQETQYF. Here the CDR3 DNA reads TGCAGTGCTAGTAGCCGCGGGGGAGACCAAGAGACCCAGTACTTC.

This chain joins TRBV7-9 and TRBJ2-5; D is uncertain. Germline V lookup: CDR1 SEHNR, CDR2 FQNEAQ (reference sequence). CDR3 length: 14 amino acids. V lost 3 bases, J lost 5 bases, and 13 bases lay in between. The CDR3 loop reads CASSFQPKGETQYF. CDR3 nucleotide sequence: TGTGCCAGCAGCTTCCAACCCAAAGGGGAGACCCAGTACTTC.

The J gene is TRBJ2-3, the V gene TRBV24-1; TRBD2 might be the D (5 bases). The CDR3 runs to 13 residues. V shed 7 bases and J shed 5 bases, with 12 bases lying between them. CDR1 and CDR2 (germline): KGHDR, SFDVKD. The CDR3 reads CATRTSGIDTQYF. Written as DNA, the CDR3 is TGTGCCACCAGGACCTCGGGGATAGATACGCAGTATTTT.

The gene calls are TRBV5-1 and TRBJ2-5, with a weak D call TRBD1 (6 bases). Per germline, CDR1 SGHRS and CDR2 YFSETQ. This CDR3 contains 14 residues. V shed 4 bases and J shed 0 bases, with 10 bases lying between them. The CDR3 region has the DNA TGCGCCAGCAGCCCCACAGGGAACCAAGAGACCCAGTACTTC. Translation: CASSPTGNQETQYF. The full variable domain, with the rest looked up from reference TRBV5-1 and TRBJ2-5, is KAGVTQTPRYLIKTRGQQVTLSCSPISGHRSVSWYQQTPGQGLQFLFEYFSETQRNKGNFPGRFSGRQFSNSRSEMNVSTLELGDSALYLCASSPTGNQETQYFGPGTRLLVL.

This chain links TRBV29-1 with TRBJ2-5; D is ambiguous. Germline CDR1 SQVTM, CDR2 ANQGSEA. V shed 4 bases and J shed 4 bases, with 10 bases lying between them. The CDR3 length is 12 residues. CDR3 coding DNA: TGCAGCGTTGGGACCAAGGGAGAGACCCAGTACTTC. Translating it yields CSVGTKGETQYF.

The DNA for the CDR3 is TGCAGCGTTGTGGGATTCGACGGGGAAAAACTGTTTTTT. It translates to CSVVGFDGEKLFF. The chain joins TRBV29-1 to TRBJ1-4, with D hard to call. V lost 4 bases and J 8 bases, leaving 14 bases between the germline ends. The germline CDR1 and CDR2 sequences are SQVTM and ANQGSEA. CDR3 length: 13 amino acids.